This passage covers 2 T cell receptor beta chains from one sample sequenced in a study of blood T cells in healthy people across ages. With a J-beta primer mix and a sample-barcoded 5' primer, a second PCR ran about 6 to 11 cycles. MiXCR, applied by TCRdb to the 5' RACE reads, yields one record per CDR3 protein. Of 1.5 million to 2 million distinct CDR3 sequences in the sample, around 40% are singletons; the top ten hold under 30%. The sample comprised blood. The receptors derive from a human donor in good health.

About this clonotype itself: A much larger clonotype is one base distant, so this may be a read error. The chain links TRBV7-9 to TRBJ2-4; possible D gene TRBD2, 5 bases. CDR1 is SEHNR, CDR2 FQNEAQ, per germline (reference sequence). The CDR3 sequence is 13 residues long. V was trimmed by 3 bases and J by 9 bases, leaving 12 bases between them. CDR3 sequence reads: CASSFPEGSIQYF. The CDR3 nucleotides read TGTGCCAGCAGCTTTCCAGAAGGGAGCATTCAGTACTTC. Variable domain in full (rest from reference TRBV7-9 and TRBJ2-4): DTGVSQNPRHKITKRGQNVTFRCDPISEHNRLYWYRQTLGQGPEFLTYFQNEAQLEKSRLLSDRFSAERPKGSFSTLEIQRTEQGDSAMYLCASSFPEGSIQYFGAGTRLSVL.

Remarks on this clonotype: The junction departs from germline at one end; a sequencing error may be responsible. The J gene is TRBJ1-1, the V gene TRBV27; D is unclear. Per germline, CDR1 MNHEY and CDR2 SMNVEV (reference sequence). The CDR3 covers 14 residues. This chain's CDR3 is CASSLSVSFTEAFF. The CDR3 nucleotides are TGCGCCAGCAGTTTGTCAGTAAGTTTCACTGAAGCTTTCTTT.